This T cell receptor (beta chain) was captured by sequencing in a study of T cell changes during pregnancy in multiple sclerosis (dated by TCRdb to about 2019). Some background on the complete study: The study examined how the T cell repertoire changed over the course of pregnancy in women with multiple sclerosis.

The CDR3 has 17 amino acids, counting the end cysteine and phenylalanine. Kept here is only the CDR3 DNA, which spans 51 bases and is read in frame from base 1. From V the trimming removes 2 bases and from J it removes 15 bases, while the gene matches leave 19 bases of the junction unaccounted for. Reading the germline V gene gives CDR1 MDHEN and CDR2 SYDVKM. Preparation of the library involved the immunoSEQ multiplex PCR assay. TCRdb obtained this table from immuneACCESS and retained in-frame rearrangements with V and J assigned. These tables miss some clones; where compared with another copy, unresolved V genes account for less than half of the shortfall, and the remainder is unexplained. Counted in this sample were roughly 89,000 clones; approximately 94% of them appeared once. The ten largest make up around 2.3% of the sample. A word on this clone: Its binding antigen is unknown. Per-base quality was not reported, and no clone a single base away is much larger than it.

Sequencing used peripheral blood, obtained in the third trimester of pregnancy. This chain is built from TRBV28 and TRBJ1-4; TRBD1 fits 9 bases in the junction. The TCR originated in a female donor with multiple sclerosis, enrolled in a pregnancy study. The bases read TGTGCCAGCAGTTTAGCTTCAGGCGGGACAGGGTTACGGCTGTTGTTTTTT. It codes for CASSLASGGTGLRLLFF. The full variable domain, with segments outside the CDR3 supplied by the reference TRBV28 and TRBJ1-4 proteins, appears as DVKVTQSSRYLVKRTGEKVFLECVQDMDHENMFWYRQDPGLGLRLIYFSYDVKMKEKGDIPEGYSVSREKKERFSLILESASTNQTSMYLCASSLASGGTGLRLLFFGSGTQLSVL.